This entry describes one T cell receptor (beta chain). Sequencing was performed with immunoSEQ multiplex PCR; in TCRdb, only in-frame clones are kept and a portion is missing. The table has 250,000 to 300,000 clones, nearly 90% seen once; the top ten hold roughly 2%. These data belong to a study of blood T cell repertoires in COVID-19. Study context: Italy, Spain and the United States were the sources of the convalescent and acute COVID-19 samples. PBMCs, B-cell-depleted T cells, or T cells provided the cDNA or gDNA that made up the material.

V was shortened by 6 bases and J by 1 base, with 15 bases between the two germline ends. This CDR3 contains 15 residues. Per germline, CDR1 MNHEY and CDR2 SVGAGI. The Seattle site enrolled patients during active infection and followed them longitudinally. This TCR was sampled from a woman aged 55-69 years with COVID-19, enrolled during active disease. The sequenced sample was peripheral blood. This chain links TRBV6-5 with TRBJ1-1; D gene unclear. The CDR3 region is CASRPVWSRNTEAFF. DNA of the CDR3: TGTGCCAGCAGGCCGGTTTGGTCGCGGAACACTGAAGCTTTCTTT.